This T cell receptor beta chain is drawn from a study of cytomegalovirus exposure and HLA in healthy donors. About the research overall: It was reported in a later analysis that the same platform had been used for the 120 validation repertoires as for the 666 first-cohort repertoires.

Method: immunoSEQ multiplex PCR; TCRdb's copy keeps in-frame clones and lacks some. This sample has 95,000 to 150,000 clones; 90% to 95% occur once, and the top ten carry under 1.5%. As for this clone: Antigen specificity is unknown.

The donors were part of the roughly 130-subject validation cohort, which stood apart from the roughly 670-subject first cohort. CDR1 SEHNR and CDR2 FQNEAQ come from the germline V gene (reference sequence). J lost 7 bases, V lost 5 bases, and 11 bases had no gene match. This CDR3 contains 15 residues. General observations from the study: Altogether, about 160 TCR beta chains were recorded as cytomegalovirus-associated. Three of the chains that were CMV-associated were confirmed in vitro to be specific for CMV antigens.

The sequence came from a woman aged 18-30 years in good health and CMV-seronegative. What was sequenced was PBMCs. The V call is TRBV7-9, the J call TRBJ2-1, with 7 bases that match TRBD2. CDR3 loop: CASSAEREGRNEQFF. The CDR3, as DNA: TGTGCCAGCAGCGCTGAAAGGGAGGGCCGTAATGAGCAGTTCTTC. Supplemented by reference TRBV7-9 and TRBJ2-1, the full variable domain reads DTGVSQNPRHKITKRGQNVTFRCDPISEHNRLYWYRQTLGQGPEFLTYFQNEAQLEKSRLLSDRFSAERPKGSFSTLEIQRTEQGDSAMYLCASSAEREGRNEQFFGPGTRLTVL.